The T cell receptor (beta chain) under discussion was sequenced for a study of T cell changes during pregnancy in multiple sclerosis. The germline V and J ends were trimmed by 6 bases and 0 bases, with 11 bases remaining between them. CDR3 length: 14 amino acids. Per germline, CDR1 WNHNN and CDR2 SYGVQD (reference sequence). The assay was immunoSEQ multiplex PCR, and TCRdb's table has in-frame clones only and misses some. The sample has tens of thousands of clones; roughly 90% are singletons. The material was CD8+ T cells from peripheral blood mononuclear cells, obtained before pregnancy. This TCR derives from a female donor with multiple sclerosis, enrolled in a pregnancy study. This chain links TRBV10-1 with TRBJ1-1; D might be TRBD1 (5 bases). CDR3 in DNA: TGCGCCAGCAGACTGAACAGGTTGAACACTGAAGCTTTCTTT. Protein: CASRLNRLNTEAFF.